This passage covers 12 T cell receptor beta chains from one sample sequenced in a study of blood T cell repertoires in COVID-19 (dated by TCRdb to 2020 to 2021). Preparation of the library involved the immunoSEQ multiplex PCR assay. The clones in this table, taken by TCRdb from immuneACCESS, are in-frame only. Not every clone is retained; where verified, under half of the shortfall comes from an unresolved V gene, and the cause of the rest is unknown. This sample comprises approximately 160,000 clones, 70% to 90% of them detected only once. The biggest ten clones account for less than 10% of the sample. Source material: peripheral blood. The receptors here all came from a woman in her sixties or seventies with COVID-19, enrolled during active disease.

The chain employs TRBV5-1 and TRBJ2-1, with 7 bases lining up with TRBD2. The V gene end was trimmed by 5 bases and the J gene end by 9 bases; junction bases not matched to a gene: 20. The CDR3 runs to 17 residues. Per the germline V gene, CDR1 is SGHRS and CDR2 is YFSETQ. CDR3 region: CASRLIGVRAGYTEQFF. CDR3 nucleotide sequence: TGCGCCAGCAGACTTATCGGGGTAAGAGCGGGATATACTGAGCAGTTCTTC.

The gene calls are TRBV29-1 and TRBJ1-1; weak D call: TRBD1 (6 bases). Germline-derived CDR1 and CDR2 are SQVTM and ANQGSEA. With 8 bases removed from V and 2 bases from J, the gap between germline ends came to 15 bases. This CDR3 has 13 amino acids. The CDR3, as DNA: TGCAGCACCTACCGACAGGTCAACACTGAAGCTTTCTTT. Protein product: CSTYRQVNTEAFF.

The chain combines TRBV15 with TRBJ2-3; 13 nucleotides match TRBD2. Germline trimming cut 1 base from V and 1 base from J; bases unmatched to any gene: 5. From germline, CDR1 is LNHNV and CDR2 YYDKDF (reference sequence). This CDR3 comprises 18 residues. CDR3: CATSRAWTSGRGTDTQYF. DNA for the CDR3: TGTGCCACCAGCAGAGCTTGGACTAGCGGGAGAGGCACAGATACGCAGTATTTT.

The chain recombines TRBV27 with TRBJ1-5; perhaps TRBD1 as D (6 bases). Between the trimmed V and J ends, which lost 3 bases and 3 bases, there was a span of 15 bases. This CDR3 comprises 16 residues. CDR1 is MNHEY, CDR2 SMNVEV, per germline (reference sequence). The DNA of the CDR3 is TGTGCCAGCAGTTTCTCGTCAGGGGTTTCCAATCAGCCCCAGCATTTT. Translating gives CASSFSSGVSNQPQHF.

This clone was observed a single time. The V call is TRBV5-1, the J call TRBJ2-1; TRBD2 might be the D (6 bases). This CDR3 comprises 14 residues. V was trimmed by 2 bases and J by 10 bases, leaving 16 bases between them. Germline CDR1 SGHRS, CDR2 YFSETQ. The CDR3 bases are TGCGCCAGCAGCTTTGGCGGGGCCGGGGGAGAGCAGTTCTTC. Residues: CASSFGGAGGEQFF.

The rearrangement links TRBV18 to TRBJ2-7; TRBD2 agrees at 10 bases. This CDR3 comprises 15 residues. CDR1 is KGHSH, CDR2 LQKENI, per germline. With V trimmed by 3 bases and J by 4 bases, 6 bases remained unmatched. The CDR3 here is CASSPGTSERYEQYF. In DNA, the CDR3 is TGTGCCAGCTCACCCGGGACTAGCGAGAGATACGAGCAGTACTTC.

The CDR3: CASSLAATYNEQFF. The DNA for the CDR3 is TGTGCCAGCAGCTTAGCGGCTACCTACAATGAGCAGTTCTTC. The chain has TRBV7-3 and TRBJ2-1; D is undetermined. CDR1 is SGHTA and CDR2 is FQGTGA in the germline V gene. CDR3 length: 14 residues. Trimming took off 2 bases at V and 2 bases at J, with 7 bases between the two ends.

J is TRBJ1-6 and V is TRBV11-2, with no clear D. This CDR3 region has 13 residues. V lost 3 bases to trimming and J lost 10 bases, with 10 bases between them. Germline V gene data show CDR1 as SGHAT and CDR2 as FQNNGV. The CDR3 DNA sequence: TGTGCCAGCAGCTTCGCCCGCGGGTCACCCCTCCACTTT. Amino acids: CASSFARGSPLHF.

This clone was seen more than once but under ten times. The J gene is TRBJ1-5, the V gene TRBV5-6; 10 bases match TRBD1. This CDR3 has 18 residues. The germline V gene encodes CDR1 SGHDT and CDR2 YYEEEE. V shed 0 bases, J shed 3 bases, and the junction held 9 bases outside the gene matches. The CDR3 coding sequence is TGTGCCAGCAGCTTGGAATGGTTGGGACAGGGGATCAATCAGCCCCAGCATTTT. Translated, it gives CASSLEWLGQGINQPQHF.

This clone is a singleton in its sample. The conserved final phenylalanine or tryptophan is absent from the CDR3, which likely points to a read error. The DNA is left out, because the CDR3 cannot be placed on it with certainty; the CDR3 is given as TCRdb lists it. The V and J genes are TRBV7-9 and TRBJ2-7; the tabulated D call, TRBD2, remains unverified against the DNA. The CDR3 is 15 amino acids in total, end residues counted. Germline CDR1 reads SEHNR; CDR2 reads FQNEAQ (reference sequence). This CDR3 is CASSSLPKHRVERKA.

The chain is built from TRBV7-3 and TRBJ1-1; 8 nucleotides align to TRBD1. The germline V gene has CDR1 SGHTA and CDR2 FQGTGA. V lost 1 base and J lost 10; bases outside the gene matches: 5. The CDR3 has 13 amino acids. This chain's CDR3 is CASSLSPDRGAFF. The DNA for the CDR3 is TGTGCCAGCAGCTTAAGCCCAGACAGGGGAGCTTTCTTT.

CDR3 sequence: CASSLGGAGNTIYF. CDR3 DNA: TGTGCCAGCAGCTTGGGAGGTGCGGGAAACACCATATATTTT. The chain uses TRBV5-8 and TRBJ1-3; no clear D. CDR3 size: 14 residues. CDR1 is SGHTS and CDR2 is YDEGEE in the germline V gene. V was trimmed by 0 bases and J by 4 bases, leaving 8 bases between them.